This T cell receptor (beta chain) was sequenced during a study of T cell responses to AZD1222 COVID-19 vaccine. Study findings and constraints: Nearly half of spike-specific TCRs reportedly target unmutated variant regions. When two AZD1222 doses had been given, Spike-specific TCR breadth and depth rose. The donors showed a predominance of white British ancestry and of females, with possible underestimation of clonal diversity. Regions 160-218 and 743-854 dominated among vaccine-associated CD4 TCRs spanning spike.

TCRdb's copy holds only in-frame clones and misses some; the assay was immunoSEQ multiplex PCR. Among more than 95,000 clones listed, 89% were seen once. For this clone: Antigen: not known.

This CDR3 comprises 17 residues. V lost 5 bases, J lost 5 bases, and 11 bases stayed unmatched. The germline V gene encodes CDR1 SGHAT and CDR2 FQNNGV. The chain is built from TRBV11-2 and TRBJ1-6; 8 bases match TRBD1. The sequence came from an adult in good health. The material was peripheral blood, obtained on day 0 of AZD1222 vaccination. CDR3 bases: TGTGCCAGCAGCCCACCCTCAGGGGGCGTCAATAATTCACCCCTCCACTTT. Translation gives CASSPPSGGVNNSPLHF.